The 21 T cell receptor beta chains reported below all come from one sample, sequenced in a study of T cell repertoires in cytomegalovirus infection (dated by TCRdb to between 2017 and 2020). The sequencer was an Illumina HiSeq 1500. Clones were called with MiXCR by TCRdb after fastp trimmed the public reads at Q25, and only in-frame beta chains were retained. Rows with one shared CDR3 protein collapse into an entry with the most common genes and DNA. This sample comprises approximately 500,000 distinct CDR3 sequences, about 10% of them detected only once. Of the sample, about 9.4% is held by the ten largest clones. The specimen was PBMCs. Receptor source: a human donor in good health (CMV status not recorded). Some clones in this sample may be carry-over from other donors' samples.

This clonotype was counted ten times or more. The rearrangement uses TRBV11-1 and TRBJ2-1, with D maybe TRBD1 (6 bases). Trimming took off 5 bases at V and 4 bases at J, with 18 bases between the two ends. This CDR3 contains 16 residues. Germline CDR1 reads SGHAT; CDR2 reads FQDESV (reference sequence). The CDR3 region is CASSLQTGWSYNEQFF. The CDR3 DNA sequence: TGTGCCAGCAGCCTACAGACAGGATGGTCTTACAATGAGCAGTTCTTC.

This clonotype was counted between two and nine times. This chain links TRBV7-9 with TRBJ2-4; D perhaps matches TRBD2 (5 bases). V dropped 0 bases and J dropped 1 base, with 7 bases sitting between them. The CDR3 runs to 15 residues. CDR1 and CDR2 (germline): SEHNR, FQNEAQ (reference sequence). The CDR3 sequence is CASSLASGAKNIQYF. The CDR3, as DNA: TGTGCCAGCAGCTTAGCGTCGGGGGCCAAAAACATTCAGTACTTC.

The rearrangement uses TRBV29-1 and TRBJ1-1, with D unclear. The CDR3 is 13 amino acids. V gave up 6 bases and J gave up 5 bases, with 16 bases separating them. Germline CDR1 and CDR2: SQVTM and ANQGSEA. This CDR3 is CSVNGEAGTEAFF. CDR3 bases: TGCAGCGTGAACGGAGAGGCTGGGACTGAAGCTTTCTTT.

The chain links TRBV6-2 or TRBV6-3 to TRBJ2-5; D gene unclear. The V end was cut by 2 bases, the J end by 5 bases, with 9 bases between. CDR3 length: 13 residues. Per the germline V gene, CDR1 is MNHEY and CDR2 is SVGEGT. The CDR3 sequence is CASSYPGEETQYF. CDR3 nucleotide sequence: TGTGCCAGCAGTTACCCCGGCGAGGAGACCCAGTACTTC.

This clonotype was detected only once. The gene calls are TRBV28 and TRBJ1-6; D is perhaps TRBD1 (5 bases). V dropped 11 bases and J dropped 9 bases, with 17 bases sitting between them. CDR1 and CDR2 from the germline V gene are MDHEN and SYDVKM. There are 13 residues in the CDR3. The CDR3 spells CAGQGSVSSPLHF. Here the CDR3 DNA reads TGTGCCGGTCAGGGTTCTGTTAGTTCACCCCTCCACTTT.

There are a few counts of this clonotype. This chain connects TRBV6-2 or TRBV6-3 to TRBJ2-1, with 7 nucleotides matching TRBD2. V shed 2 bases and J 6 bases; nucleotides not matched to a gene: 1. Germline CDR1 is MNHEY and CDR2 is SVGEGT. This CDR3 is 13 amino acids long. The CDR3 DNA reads TGTGCCAGCAGTTACGGGGAGGGCAATGAGCAGTTCTTC. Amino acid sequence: CASSYGEGNEQFF.

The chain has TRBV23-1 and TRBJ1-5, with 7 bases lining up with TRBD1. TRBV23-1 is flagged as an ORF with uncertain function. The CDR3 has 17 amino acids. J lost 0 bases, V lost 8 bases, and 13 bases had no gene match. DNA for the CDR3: TGCGCCAGCTCCGGGACAGAGCGACCTCCTAGCAATCAGCCCCAGCATTTT. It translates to CASSGTERPPSNQPQHF.

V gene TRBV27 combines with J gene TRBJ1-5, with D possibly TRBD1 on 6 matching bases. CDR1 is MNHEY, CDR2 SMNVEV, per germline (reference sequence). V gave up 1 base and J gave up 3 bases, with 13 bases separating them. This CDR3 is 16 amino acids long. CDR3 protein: CASSLWGALNNQPQHF. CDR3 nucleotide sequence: TGTGCCAGCAGTTTATGGGGGGCCTTAAACAATCAGCCCCAGCATTTT.

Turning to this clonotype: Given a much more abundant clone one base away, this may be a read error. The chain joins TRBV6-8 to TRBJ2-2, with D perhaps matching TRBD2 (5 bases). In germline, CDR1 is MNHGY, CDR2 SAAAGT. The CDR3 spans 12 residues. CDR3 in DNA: TGTGCCAGCAGGCCGCAGGCCGGGGAGATGTTTTTT. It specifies CASRPQAGEMFF.

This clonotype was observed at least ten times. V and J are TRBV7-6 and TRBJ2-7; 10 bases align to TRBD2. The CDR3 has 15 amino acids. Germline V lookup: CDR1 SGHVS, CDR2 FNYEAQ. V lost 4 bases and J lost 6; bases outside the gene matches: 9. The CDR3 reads CASSSFLAGAPEQYF. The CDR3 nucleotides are TGTGCCAGCAGCTCCTTTCTAGCGGGAGCGCCCGAGCAGTACTTC.

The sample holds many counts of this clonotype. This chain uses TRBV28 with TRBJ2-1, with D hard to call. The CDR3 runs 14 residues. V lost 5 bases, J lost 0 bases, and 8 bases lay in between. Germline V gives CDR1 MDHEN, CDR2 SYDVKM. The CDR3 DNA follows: TGTGCCAGCAGTATCTATCGCTCCTACAATGAGCAGTTCTTC. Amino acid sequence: CASSIYRSYNEQFF. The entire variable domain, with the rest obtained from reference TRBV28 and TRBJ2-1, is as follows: DVKVTQSSRYLVKRTGEKVFLECVQDMDHENMFWYRQDPGLGLRLIYFSYDVKMKEKGDIPEGYSVSREKKERFSLILESASTNQTSMYLCASSIYRSYNEQFFGPGTRLTVL.

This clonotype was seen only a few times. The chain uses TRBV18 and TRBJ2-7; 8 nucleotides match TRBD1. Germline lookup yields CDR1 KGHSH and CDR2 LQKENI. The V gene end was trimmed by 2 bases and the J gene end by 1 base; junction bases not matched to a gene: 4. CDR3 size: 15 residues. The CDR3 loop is CASSPRTGRSYEQYF. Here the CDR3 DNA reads TGTGCCAGCTCACCAAGGACAGGGCGTTCCTACGAGCAGTACTTC.

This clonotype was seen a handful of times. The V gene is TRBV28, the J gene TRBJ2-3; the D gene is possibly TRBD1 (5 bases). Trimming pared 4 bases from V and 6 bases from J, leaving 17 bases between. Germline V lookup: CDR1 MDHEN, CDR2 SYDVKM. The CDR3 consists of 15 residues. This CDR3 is CASSSGSRPSDTQYF. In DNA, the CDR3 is TGTGCCAGCAGTTCAGGGTCCCGCCCCTCCGATACGCAGTATTTT.

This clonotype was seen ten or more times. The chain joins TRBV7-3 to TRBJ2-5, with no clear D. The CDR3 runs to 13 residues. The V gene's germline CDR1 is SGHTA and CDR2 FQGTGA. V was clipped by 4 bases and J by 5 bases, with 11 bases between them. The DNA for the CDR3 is TGTGCCAGCAGCTCCTCAAGGCGGGAGACCCAGTACTTC. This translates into CASSSSRRETQYF.

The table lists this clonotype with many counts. This CDR3 is CASSLGGVAGYNEQFF. DNA for the CDR3: TGTGCCAGCAGCTTAGGTGGGGTAGCGGGGTACAATGAGCAGTTCTTC. This sequence joins TRBV7-2 and TRBJ2-1, with TRBD2 matching over 8 bases. The V and J ends lost 1 base and 4 bases, in that order; junction bases with no gene match: 6. Germline-derived CDR1 and CDR2 are SGHTA and FQGNSA. The CDR3 totals 16 residues. The whole variable domain, filled in from reference TRBV7-2 and TRBJ2-1, reads GAGVSQSPSNKVTEKGKDVELRCDPISGHTALYWYRQSLGQGLEFLIYFQGNSAPDKSGLPSDRFSAERTGGSVSTLTIQRTQQEDSAVYLCASSLGGVAGYNEQFFGPGTRLTVL.

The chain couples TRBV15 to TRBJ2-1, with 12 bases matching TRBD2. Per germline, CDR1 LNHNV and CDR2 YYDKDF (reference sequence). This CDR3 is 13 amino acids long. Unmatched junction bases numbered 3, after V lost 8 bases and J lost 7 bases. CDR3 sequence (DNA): TGTGCCACCTCGACTAGCGGGAGAAATGAGCAGTTCTTC. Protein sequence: CATSTSGRNEQFF.

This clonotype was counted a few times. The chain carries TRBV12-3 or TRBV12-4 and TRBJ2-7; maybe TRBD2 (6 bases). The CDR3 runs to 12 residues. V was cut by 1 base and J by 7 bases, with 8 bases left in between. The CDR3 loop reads CASSLGGVEQYF. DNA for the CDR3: TGTGCCAGCAGTTTAGGGGGGGTTGAGCAGTACTTC.

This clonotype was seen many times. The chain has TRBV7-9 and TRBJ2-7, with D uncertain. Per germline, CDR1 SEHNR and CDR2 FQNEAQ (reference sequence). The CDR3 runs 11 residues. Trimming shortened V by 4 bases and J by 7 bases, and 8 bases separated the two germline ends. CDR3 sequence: CASSSVLEQYF. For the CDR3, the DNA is TGTGCCAGCAGCTCCGTTCTTGAGCAGTACTTC.

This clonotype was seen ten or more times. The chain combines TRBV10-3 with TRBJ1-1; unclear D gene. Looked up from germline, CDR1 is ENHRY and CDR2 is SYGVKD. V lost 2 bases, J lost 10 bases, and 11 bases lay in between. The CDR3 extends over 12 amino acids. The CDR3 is CAISEPQVGAFF. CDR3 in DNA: TGTGCCATCAGTGAGCCCCAGGTCGGAGCTTTCTTT.

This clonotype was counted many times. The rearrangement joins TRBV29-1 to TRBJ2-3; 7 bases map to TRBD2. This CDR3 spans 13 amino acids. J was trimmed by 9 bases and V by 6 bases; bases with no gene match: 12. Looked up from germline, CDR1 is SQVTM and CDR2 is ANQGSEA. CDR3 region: CSVPTSRGPTQYF. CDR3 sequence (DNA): TGCAGCGTCCCGACTAGCCGGGGACCCACGCAGTATTTT.

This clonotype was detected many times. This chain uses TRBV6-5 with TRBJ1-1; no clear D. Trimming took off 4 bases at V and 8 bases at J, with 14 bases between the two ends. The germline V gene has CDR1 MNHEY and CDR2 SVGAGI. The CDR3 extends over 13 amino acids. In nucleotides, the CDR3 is TGTGCCAGCAGTTTACCCGGGCAGTACGAAGCTTTCTTT. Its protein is CASSLPGQYEAFF.